The rows below give T cell receptor beta chains drawn from one sample of a study of cytomegalovirus exposure and HLA in healthy donors. Some clones are missing from TCRdb's copy, which holds only in-frame ones; the method was immunoSEQ multiplex PCR. The table shows over 100,000 clones, with roughly 80% occurring only once. Input material: PBMCs. These receptors were obtained from a man aged 25-40 years in good health and CMV-seropositive. Each CDR3 is given with its conserved first and last residue. Each record gives: clone size, D gene, J gene, V gene, CDR3 DNA, CDR3 protein. A D gene is named only where the DNA matches it firmly. Not every row has a clone size; where given, it reads once, few, many or a size class.

abundance: NA; d_gene: TRBD2; j_gene: TRBJ2-5; v_gene: TRBV9; CDR3nt: TGTGCCAGCAGCGTAGCTGGGGGGAGGGGCCAAGAGACCCAGTACTTC; CDR3aa: CASSVAGGRGQETQYF
abundance: NA; d_gene: TRBD1; j_gene: TRBJ2-1; v_gene: TRBV11-2; CDR3nt: TGTGCCAGCAGCTTAGCTCTGGGGACAGTCAATAACAATGAGCAGTTCTTC; CDR3aa: CASSLALGTVNNNEQFF
abundance: once; d_gene: TRBD1; j_gene: TRBJ2-4; v_gene: TRBV6-5; CDR3nt: TGTGCCAGCAGTTACTCCGCCGGGACAGGGGGGGTTCAGTACTTC; CDR3aa: CASSYSAGTGGVQYF
abundance: NA; d_gene: TRBD2; j_gene: TRBJ2-2; v_gene: TRBV7-2; CDR3nt: TGTGCCAGCAGCTTAGTTCGACTAGCGGGTGACCTAACCGGGGAGCTGTTTTTT; CDR3aa: CASSLVRLAGDLTGELFF
abundance: NA; d_gene: NA; j_gene: TRBJ2-1; v_gene: TRBV10-1; CDR3nt: TGCGCCAGCAGTGATTGGCCTAATGAGCAGTTCTTC; CDR3aa: CASSDWPNEQFF
abundance: NA; d_gene: TRBD1; j_gene: TRBJ2-3; v_gene: TRBV5-6; CDR3nt: TGTGCCAGCACCTTGGACAGGGGGGCAGATACGCAGTATTTT; CDR3aa: CASTLDRGADTQYF
abundance: once; d_gene: TRBD2; j_gene: TRBJ2-3; v_gene: TRBV7-8; CDR3nt: TGTGCCAGCAGCAGAAGGACTAGCGGGGGCCTTCCTAGCACAGATACGCAGTATTTT; CDR3aa: CASSRRTSGGLPSTDTQYF
abundance: NA; d_gene: TRBD2; j_gene: TRBJ2-7; v_gene: TRBV5-1; CDR3nt: TGCGCCAGCAGCTTGGGTTCTAGCGGCACCTACGAGCAGTACTTC; CDR3aa: CASSLGSSGTYEQYF
abundance: NA; d_gene: NA; j_gene: TRBJ2-1; v_gene: TRBV5-1; CDR3nt: TGCGCCAGCAGCCCAATTTCTAGCTCGGGTGAGCAGTTCTTC; CDR3aa: CASSPISSSGEQFF
abundance: NA; d_gene: NA; j_gene: TRBJ2-7; v_gene: TRBV5-1; CDR3nt: TGCGCCAGCAGCTTAGACGATAGCTACGAGCAGTACTTC; CDR3aa: CASSLDDSYEQYF
abundance: NA; d_gene: NA; j_gene: TRBJ1-5; v_gene: TRBV15; CDR3nt: TGTGCCACCAGCAGACAGTACAATCAGCCCCAGCATTTT; CDR3aa: CATSRQYNQPQHF
abundance: NA; d_gene: NA; j_gene: TRBJ1-1; v_gene: TRBV21-1; CDR3nt: TGTGCCAGCAGGGGACCGGGACAGGGCGGGGGGACTGAAGCTTTCTTT; CDR3aa: CASRGPGQGGGTEAFF
abundance: few; d_gene: NA; j_gene: TRBJ1-1; v_gene: TRBV6-5; CDR3nt: TGTGCCAGTGAAACGCGCACAGGGTTTCCTGAAGCTTTCTTT; CDR3aa: CASETRTGFPEAFF
abundance: NA; d_gene: TRBD1; j_gene: TRBJ1-2; v_gene: TRBV5-1; CDR3nt: TGCGCCAGCAGCCCATGGACAGGGGCTAATGGCTACACCTTC; CDR3aa: CASSPWTGANGYTF
abundance: NA; d_gene: TRBD2; j_gene: TRBJ2-3; v_gene: TRBV27; CDR3nt: TGTGCCAGCAGTCCAACTAGCGAGGATACGCAGTATTTT; CDR3aa: CASSPTSEDTQYF
abundance: NA; d_gene: NA; j_gene: TRBJ1-2; v_gene: TRBV6-1; CDR3nt: TGTGCCAGCAGTGAACGTCAGGGCCCGCTTAGCTACACCTTC; CDR3aa: CASSERQGPLSYTF
abundance: once; d_gene: TRBD2; j_gene: TRBJ2-1; v_gene: TRBV28; CDR3nt: TGTGCCAGCAGGAAAGCGGGAGGGCCCTACAATGAGCAGTTCTTC; CDR3aa: CASRKAGGPYNEQFF
abundance: NA; d_gene: TRBD1; j_gene: TRBJ1-3; v_gene: TRBV5-4; CDR3nt: TGTGCCAGCAGCCTTTCAACAGGAACAGGGGCAGGAAACACCATATATTTT; CDR3aa: CASSLSTGTGAGNTIYF
abundance: NA; d_gene: NA; j_gene: TRBJ1-1; v_gene: TRBV6-1; CDR3nt: TGTGCCAGCAGTGAACCGTCCAAGGGCCGGGATGAAGCTTTCTTT; CDR3aa: CASSEPSKGRDEAFF
abundance: NA; d_gene: TRBD2; j_gene: TRBJ2-1; v_gene: TRBV11-2; CDR3nt: TGTGCCAGCAGCCCTGGACTAGCGGGCATTCTTCAGTTCTTC; CDR3aa: CASSPGLAGILQFF
abundance: NA; d_gene: TRBD1; j_gene: TRBJ2-1; v_gene: TRBV9; CDR3nt: TGTGCCAGCAGCGGCCGTCCAGGGACAGCCAGCGAGCAGTTCTTC; CDR3aa: CASSGRPGTASEQFF
abundance: NA; d_gene: TRBD1; j_gene: TRBJ2-2; v_gene: TRBV4-2; CDR3nt: TGTGCCAGCAGCTCCAAGTCGACAGGGCTAAACACCGGGGAGCTGTTTTTT; CDR3aa: CASSSKSTGLNTGELFF
abundance: NA; d_gene: NA; j_gene: TRBJ2-1; v_gene: TRBV28; CDR3nt: TGTGCCAGCAGTTTGGTCGGGTACGCTGCGTACAATGAGCAGTTCTTC; CDR3aa: CASSLVGYAAYNEQFF
abundance: NA; d_gene: NA; j_gene: TRBJ1-3; v_gene: TRBV28; CDR3nt: TGTGCCAGCAGTTTACAGGGTCACCACTCTGGAAACACCATATATTTT; CDR3aa: CASSLQGHHSGNTIYF
abundance: few; d_gene: NA; j_gene: TRBJ2-3; v_gene: TRBV2; CDR3nt: TGTGCCAGCAGCACCGATGGGGCGGATAGCACAGATACGCAGTATTTT; CDR3aa: CASSTDGADSTDTQYF
abundance: NA; d_gene: NA; j_gene: TRBJ1-2; v_gene: TRBV9; CDR3nt: TGTGCCAGCAGCGTAGCATCTTTTCCGGAGGGCTACACCTTC; CDR3aa: CASSVASFPEGYTF
abundance: NA; d_gene: TRBD1; j_gene: TRBJ1-6; v_gene: TRBV7-2; CDR3nt: TGTGCCAGCAGCCTAATGGGACAGGTGAATTCACCCCTCCACTTT; CDR3aa: CASSLMGQVNSPLHF
abundance: NA; d_gene: NA; j_gene: TRBJ1-4; v_gene: TRBV6-1; CDR3nt: TGTGCCAGCAGCGCCGTATGGGCACTGAATGAAAAACTGTTTTTT; CDR3aa: CASSAVWALNEKLFF
abundance: once; d_gene: NA; j_gene: TRBJ2-4; v_gene: TRBV27; CDR3nt: TGTGCCAGCTCCCCGAGGCGGGGAGGAGAAAACATTCAGTACTTC; CDR3aa: CASSPRRGGENIQYF
abundance: NA; d_gene: TRBD1; j_gene: TRBJ1-4; v_gene: TRBV6-5; CDR3nt: TGTGCCAGCAGTTACCAGGGACAGGGGGCTGAAAAACTGTTTTTT; CDR3aa: CASSYQGQGAEKLFF
abundance: NA; d_gene: NA; j_gene: TRBJ2-5; v_gene: TRBV5-4; CDR3nt: TGTGCCAGCAGCCCATCCCCGGGGGATAGACAAGAGACCCAGTACTTC; CDR3aa: CASSPSPGDRQETQYF
abundance: NA; d_gene: NA; j_gene: TRBJ1-3; v_gene: TRBV5-4; CDR3nt: TGTGCCAGCAGCGGATTGACGCTACAGAGAAATAGAAACACCATATATTTT; CDR3aa: CASSGLTLQRNRNTIYF
abundance: NA; d_gene: TRBD1; j_gene: TRBJ1-6; v_gene: TRBV5-1; CDR3nt: TGCGCCAGCAGCTACGGGACAGGGGTAAATTCACCCCTCCACTTT; CDR3aa: CASSYGTGVNSPLHF
abundance: NA; d_gene: NA; j_gene: TRBJ2-5; v_gene: TRBV19; CDR3nt: TGTGCCAGTAGTACTTTGGACTACCAAGAGACCCAGTACTTC; CDR3aa: CASSTLDYQETQYF
abundance: once; d_gene: NA; j_gene: TRBJ2-7; v_gene: TRBV29-1; CDR3nt: TGCAGCACAATTACCGGGACACCTTACGAGCAGTACTTC; CDR3aa: CSTITGTPYEQYF
abundance: NA; d_gene: NA; j_gene: TRBJ1-5; v_gene: TRBV19; CDR3nt: TGTGCCAGTAGTACCGCCAGGGACAATCAGCCCCAGCATTTT; CDR3aa: CASSTARDNQPQHF
abundance: NA; d_gene: NA; j_gene: TRBJ2-5; v_gene: TRBV5-5; CDR3nt: TGTGCCAGCAGCTTGACTTTTAGCGGATCCCTTCTGGAGACCCAGTACTTC; CDR3aa: CASSLTFSGSLLETQYF
abundance: NA; d_gene: NA; j_gene: TRBJ1-2; v_gene: TRBV7-9; CDR3nt: TGTGCCAGCCCGGGGTTGTTTTATGGCTACACCTTC; CDR3aa: CASPGLFYGYTF
abundance: NA; d_gene: TRBD2; j_gene: TRBJ2-3; v_gene: TRBV14; CDR3nt: TGTGCCAGCAGCCAAGGGCGCGGGAGGGCCACAGATACGCAGTATTTT; CDR3aa: CASSQGRGRATDTQYF
abundance: NA; d_gene: NA; j_gene: TRBJ1-2; v_gene: TRBV5-6; CDR3nt: TGTGCCAGCAGCGAGGAGGGACGGAGCAACTATGGCTACACCTTC; CDR3aa: CASSEEGRSNYGYTF
abundance: NA; d_gene: NA; j_gene: TRBJ2-3; v_gene: TRBV6-5; CDR3nt: TGTGCCAGCAGGCGACTAACCCTCACAGATACGCAGTATTTT; CDR3aa: CASRRLTLTDTQYF
abundance: NA; d_gene: TRBD1; j_gene: TRBJ1-2; v_gene: TRBV6-1; CDR3nt: TGTGCCAGCAGTGAGTTGAGACAGGGCGATGGCTACACCTTC; CDR3aa: CASSELRQGDGYTF
abundance: once; d_gene: NA; j_gene: TRBJ1-4; v_gene: TRBV5-6; CDR3nt: TGTGCCAGCAGCTTGGGACAGCCTAATGAAAAACTGTTTTTT; CDR3aa: CASSLGQPNEKLFF
abundance: NA; d_gene: NA; j_gene: TRBJ1-4; v_gene: TRBV7-9; CDR3nt: TGTGCCAGCAGCTTAGGTGCGGGGGTGGAAAAACTGTTTTTT; CDR3aa: CASSLGAGVEKLFF
abundance: NA; d_gene: NA; j_gene: TRBJ2-7; v_gene: TRBV6-1; CDR3nt: TGTGCCAGCAGTGTACAGGGTAAGGACTACGAGCAGTACTTC; CDR3aa: CASSVQGKDYEQYF
abundance: few; d_gene: NA; j_gene: TRBJ1-1; v_gene: TRBV27; CDR3nt: TGTGCCAGCAGTTTATGGGGGGACGGTGAAGCTTTCTTT; CDR3aa: CASSLWGDGEAFF
abundance: NA; d_gene: TRBD1; j_gene: TRBJ2-7; v_gene: TRBV5-1; CDR3nt: TGCGCCAGCAGCCCAGGGACAGGGCCGACCTCCTCCTACGAGCAGTACTTC; CDR3aa: CASSPGTGPTSSYEQYF
abundance: NA; d_gene: NA; j_gene: TRBJ1-4; v_gene: TRBV6-1; CDR3nt: TGTGCCAGCAGTCCCCGTGACACAAATGAAAAACTGTTTTTT; CDR3aa: CASSPRDTNEKLFF
abundance: NA; d_gene: NA; j_gene: TRBJ2-1; v_gene: TRBV15; CDR3nt: TGTGCCACCAGCAGAGACAGGGGTTCCTACAATGAGCAGTTCTTC; CDR3aa: CATSRDRGSYNEQFF
abundance: once; d_gene: NA; j_gene: TRBJ1-6; v_gene: TRBV5-1; CDR3nt: TGCGCCAGCAGCTCTAGCGGGTCAAATTCACCCCTCCACTTT; CDR3aa: CASSSSGSNSPLHF
abundance: NA; d_gene: TRBD2; j_gene: TRBJ2-3; v_gene: TRBV5-1; CDR3nt: TGCGCCAGCAGTTCCGGGACTAGCGGGAGACCAGATACGCAGTATTTT; CDR3aa: CASSSGTSGRPDTQYF
abundance: NA; d_gene: NA; j_gene: TRBJ2-5; v_gene: TRBV6-1; CDR3nt: TGTGCCAGCAGTGAGGACAGCTTTCAAGAGACCCAGTACTTC; CDR3aa: CASSEDSFQETQYF
abundance: NA; d_gene: TRBD2; j_gene: TRBJ2-1; v_gene: TRBV5-4; CDR3nt: TGTGCCAGCAGCTCTTTAGCGGGAGGGTACAATGAGCAGTTCTTC; CDR3aa: CASSSLAGGYNEQFF
abundance: few; d_gene: TRBD2; j_gene: TRBJ2-1; v_gene: TRBV18; CDR3nt: TGTGCCAGCTCACCACCGGCAACGGGAGGAGTAAATGAGCAGTTCTTC; CDR3aa: CASSPPATGGVNEQFF